These 21 T cell receptor beta chains share one sample of origin, sequenced in a study of T cell changes during pregnancy in multiple sclerosis. This table comes from immunoSEQ multiplex PCR, and its TCRdb copy is limited to in-frame clones, with some not included. The repertoire has fewer than 40,000 clones, around 92% of them found once; the top ten carry roughly 12%. Sequenced here: CD8+ T cells from peripheral blood mononuclear cells, sampled after pregnancy. These receptors were obtained from a female donor with multiple sclerosis, enrolled in a pregnancy study.

The chain uses TRBV2 and TRBJ1-2; D perhaps matches TRBD1 (5 bases). The CDR3 runs to 15 residues. The V end was cut by 4 bases, the J end by 8 bases, with 20 bases between. Germline V gene data show CDR1 as SNHLY and CDR2 as FYNNEI. CDR3 DNA sequence: TGTGCCAGCAGTGTTGGCGGGGCGGCAGGTCAAGGCTACACCTTC. The encoded protein is CASSVGGAAGQGYTF.

V is TRBV19 and J is TRBJ1-1; 10 bases line up with TRBD1. The CDR3 is made up of 18 amino acids. V shed 6 bases and J 4 bases; nucleotides not matched to a gene: 17. Germline values: CDR1 LNHDA, CDR2 SQIVND (reference sequence). The DNA for the CDR3 is TGTGCCAGTAGGGGGGGGCCCCGACAGGGGGCAAGGGGCACTGAAGCTTTCTTT. Protein product: CASRGGPRQGARGTEAFF.

The chain joins TRBV10-1 to TRBJ2-7; 9 bases agree with TRBD1. The ends lost 2 bases at V and 7 bases at J; junction bases unmatched: 15. This CDR3 region has 17 residues. The V gene's germline CDR1 is WNHNN and CDR2 SYGVQD (reference sequence). Here the CDR3 reads CASSEPVKGQGKSEQYF. CDR3 nucleotides: TGCGCCAGCAGTGAGCCTGTAAAGGGACAGGGTAAGAGTGAGCAGTACTTC.

The chain combines TRBV7-9 with TRBJ2-7, with D hard to call. The CDR3 spans 14 residues. Looked up from germline, CDR1 is SEHNR and CDR2 is FQNEAQ (reference sequence). Trimming removed 1 base at V and 6 bases at J, with 13 bases between. This CDR3 reads CASSLGAGQAEQYF. The CDR3 nucleotides are TGTGCCAGCAGCTTAGGGGCAGGTCAGGCCGAGCAGTACTTC.

V usage is TRBV7-9 and J usage is TRBJ1-2, with D possibly TRBD1 on 5 matching bases. Germline V gene lookup returns CDR1 SEHNR and CDR2 FQNEAQ (reference sequence). The CDR3 contains 13 residues. V lost 5 bases to trimming and J lost 6 bases, with 13 bases between them. Here the CDR3 reads CASSPGGRDGYTF. CDR3 DNA sequence: TGTGCCAGCAGCCCTGGGGGGAGAGATGGCTACACCTTC.

The V and J genes are TRBV27 and TRBJ1-1; the D gene is possibly TRBD1 (5 bases). Germline loops: CDR1 MNHEY, CDR2 SMNVEV (reference sequence). V was pared by 4 bases and J by 7 bases, with 19 bases between. The CDR3 runs 15 residues. In DNA form, the CDR3 reads TGTGCCAGCAGTTCACCTAAGGAGGGGAAAAATGAAGCTTTCTTT. This gives the protein CASSSPKEGKNEAFF.

The chain uses TRBV6-1 and TRBJ1-2, with D possibly matching TRBD1 (5 bases). The V and J ends lost 5 bases and 8 bases respectively, with 15 bases between them. Germline CDR1 is MNHNS and CDR2 is SASEGT. This CDR3 has 13 amino acids. The CDR3 loop is CASSRGDGGGYTF. The CDR3 nucleotides are TGTGCCAGCAGTCGCGGGGACGGCGGAGGCTACACCTTC.

The rearrangement uses TRBV13 and TRBJ1-1, with TRBD1 as a possible D gene (5 bases). Trimming left V 6 bases short and J 5 bases short, with 13 bases between. CDR1 and CDR2 from the germline V gene are PRHDT and FYEKMQ (reference sequence). This CDR3 comprises 13 residues. The CDR3 protein is CASRGGGWTEAFF. CDR3 nucleotide sequence: TGTGCCAGCAGGGGCGGGGGGTGGACTGAAGCTTTCTTT.

The rearrangement links TRBV9 to TRBJ1-2, with D possibly matching TRBD1 (6 bases). This CDR3 comprises 14 residues. V shed 3 bases and J shed 7 bases, with 16 bases lying between them. CDR1 and CDR2 (germline): SGDLS, YYNGEE. The CDR3 DNA reads TGTGCCAGCAGCGGCCCGAACAGGGAGGGTGGCTACACCTTC. The encoded protein is CASSGPNREGGYTF.

The chain carries TRBV6-5 and TRBJ2-4, with 8 bases lining up with TRBD1. Germline V gives CDR1 MNHEY, CDR2 SVGAGI. V gave up 2 bases and J gave up 6 bases; unmatched junction bases: 3. The CDR3 has 14 residues. CDR3 region: CASSYAGTGNIQYF. CDR3 bases: TGTGCCAGCAGTTACGCCGGGACAGGAAACATTCAGTACTTC.

The genes are TRBV10-3 and TRBJ1-1; D unresolved. CDR3 length: 11 residues. Looked up from germline, CDR1 is ENHRY and CDR2 is SYGVKD. The V gene lost 3 bases and the J gene lost 5 bases, with 4 bases spanning the gap. The CDR3 is CAISELTEAFF. CDR3 coding DNA: TGTGCCATCAGTGAACTGACTGAAGCTTTCTTT.

The CDR3 here is CASSLFGLAGGKSSYNEQFF. Here the CDR3 DNA reads TGTGCCAGCAGTTTATTCGGGCTAGCGGGAGGGAAGAGCTCCTACAATGAGCAGTTCTTC. The chain joins TRBV28 to TRBJ2-1; 12 bases are shared with TRBD2. Germline trimming cut 1 base from V and 0 bases from J; bases unmatched to any gene: 10. CDR1 is MDHEN and CDR2 is SYDVKM in the germline V gene. CDR3 length: 20 amino acids.

The V gene is TRBV5-1, the J gene TRBJ2-7; D is perhaps TRBD2 (6 bases). CDR3 length: 15 residues. The ends were cut back, 3 bases at V and 6 bases at J, with 19 bases in the middle. Germline values: CDR1 SGHRS, CDR2 YFSETQ. The CDR3 region is CASSSGGAQPGEQYF. As DNA, the CDR3 is TGCGCCAGCAGCTCCGGGGGAGCCCAGCCAGGCGAGCAGTACTTC.

In nucleotides, the CDR3 is TGTGCCATCAGAGAGAGGGGTCGGGACACTGAAGCTTTCTTT. Translation: CAIRERGRDTEAFF. The J gene is TRBJ1-1, the V gene TRBV10-3, with D tentatively TRBD1 (5 bases). Deletions cut 6 bases from V and 3 bases from J, with 14 bases between. The CDR3 spans 14 residues. CDR1 and CDR2 from the germline V gene are ENHRY and SYGVKD.

The chain is built from TRBV9 and TRBJ1-3; 9 bases align to TRBD1. Germline V gives CDR1 SGDLS, CDR2 YYNGEE. The V gene end was trimmed by 3 bases and the J gene end by 2 bases; junction bases not matched to a gene: 6. The CDR3 sequence is 16 residues long. CDR3 in DNA: TGTGCCAGCAGCGCGTCCGGGACAGGGACTGGAAACACCATATATTTT. Translation gives CASSASGTGTGNTIYF.

The chain combines TRBV27 with TRBJ2-5; 14 positions match TRBD2. CDR1 and CDR2 from the germline V gene are MNHEY and SMNVEV (reference sequence). The ends lost 8 bases at V and 4 bases at J; junction bases unmatched: 3. This CDR3 has 14 residues. In DNA, the CDR3 is TGTGCCAGCGGTGGGACTAGCGGGAGAGAGACCCAGTACTTC. This sequence encodes CASGGTSGRETQYF.

In this sample, this clone turned up once. CDR3 sequence reads: CASSSSRGRPQPQHF. CDR3 bases: TGTGCCAGTAGTAGCTCCAGGGGGCGCCCTCAGCCCCAGCATTTT. The J gene is TRBJ1-5, the V gene TRBV19; 8 bases fit TRBD1. Trimming cost V 4 bases and J 6 bases; bases outside gene matches: 8. CDR1 is LNHDA, CDR2 SQIVND, per germline (reference sequence). CDR3 size: 15 residues.

The V and J genes are TRBV27 and TRBJ1-6; a possible D gene is TRBD1 (5 bases). The CDR3 runs to 15 residues. V lost 2 bases to trimming and J lost 0 bases, with 5 bases between them. Germline loops: CDR1 MNHEY, CDR2 SMNVEV (reference sequence). The CDR3 loop is CASSLTGSYNSPLHF. In DNA form, the CDR3 reads TGTGCCAGCAGTTTAACAGGCTCCTATAATTCACCCCTCCACTTT.

The V gene is TRBV5-6, the J gene TRBJ1-5, with D unresolved. This CDR3 has 13 residues. Trimming cost V 3 bases and J 3 bases, with 7 bases left between them. CDR1 and CDR2 from the germline V gene are SGHDT and YYEEEE. Written as DNA, the CDR3 is TGTGCCAGCAGCTCTTCTTCCAATCAGCCCCAGCATTTT. Its translation is CASSSSSNQPQHF. Drawing the rest from reference TRBV5-6 and TRBJ1-5, the complete variable domain is DAGVTQSPTHLIKTRGQQVTLRCSPKSGHDTVSWYQQALGQGPQFIFQYYEEEERQRGNFPDRFSGHQFPNYSSELNVNALLLGDSALYLCASSSSSNQPQHFGDGTRLSIL.

This clone has only a few counts. This chain links TRBV13 with TRBJ1-1; the D is unclear. CDR1 and CDR2 (germline): PRHDT, FYEKMQ (reference sequence). The CDR3 spans 13 residues. Trimming stripped 2 bases from V and 1 base from J, with 5 bases between. The CDR3 protein is CASSLTGNTEAFF. Here the CDR3 DNA reads TGTGCCAGCAGCTTAACGGGGAACACTGAAGCTTTCTTT.

This clone was detected once. The gene calls are TRBV5-1 and TRBJ2-1, with 8 bases identical to TRBD2. The CDR3 consists of 15 residues. Unmatched junction bases numbered 8, after V lost 4 bases and J lost 5 bases. Germline CDR1 and CDR2: SGHRS and YFSETQ. CDR3 amino acids: CASSLKRERDNEQFF. In DNA form, the CDR3 reads TGCGCCAGCAGCCTTAAGCGGGAGAGGGACAATGAGCAGTTCTTC.